This TCR beta chain is from a study of shared clonotypes between healthy human individuals. Broader study findings: Across four donors, naive CD4 shared around 5%, naive CD8 under 4%, memory CD4 roughly 2.4%, memory CD8 about 0.38%.

About this clone: The antigen remains unidentified.

Here immunoSEQ multiplex PCR was the method, and the copy in TCRdb shows in-frame clones only, minus some. The sample yields around 2.1 million clones, roughly 91% seen once. CD45RO-negative CD8 cells positively selected for CCR7 made up the naive population, which excluded terminally differentiated effector memory CD45RA+ cells. Donation came from healthy HIV-negative adults that had no recent acute infections or vaccinations. V lost 1 base and J 0 bases, leaving 16 bases between the germline ends. The CDR3 has 17 amino acids. Germline V gene lookup returns CDR1 SGHRS and CDR2 YFSETQ. The receptor was derived from a young man in good health. Some clones in this sample may be carry-over from other donors' samples. The V gene is TRBV5-1, the J gene TRBJ1-1; D gene uncertain. Specimen: naive CD8+ T cells from PBMCs. As DNA, the CDR3 is TGCGCCAGCAGCTTGTCAAGTGGGGTTTCTTTGAACACTGAAGCTTTCTTT. Translation gives CASSLSSGVSLNTEAFF.